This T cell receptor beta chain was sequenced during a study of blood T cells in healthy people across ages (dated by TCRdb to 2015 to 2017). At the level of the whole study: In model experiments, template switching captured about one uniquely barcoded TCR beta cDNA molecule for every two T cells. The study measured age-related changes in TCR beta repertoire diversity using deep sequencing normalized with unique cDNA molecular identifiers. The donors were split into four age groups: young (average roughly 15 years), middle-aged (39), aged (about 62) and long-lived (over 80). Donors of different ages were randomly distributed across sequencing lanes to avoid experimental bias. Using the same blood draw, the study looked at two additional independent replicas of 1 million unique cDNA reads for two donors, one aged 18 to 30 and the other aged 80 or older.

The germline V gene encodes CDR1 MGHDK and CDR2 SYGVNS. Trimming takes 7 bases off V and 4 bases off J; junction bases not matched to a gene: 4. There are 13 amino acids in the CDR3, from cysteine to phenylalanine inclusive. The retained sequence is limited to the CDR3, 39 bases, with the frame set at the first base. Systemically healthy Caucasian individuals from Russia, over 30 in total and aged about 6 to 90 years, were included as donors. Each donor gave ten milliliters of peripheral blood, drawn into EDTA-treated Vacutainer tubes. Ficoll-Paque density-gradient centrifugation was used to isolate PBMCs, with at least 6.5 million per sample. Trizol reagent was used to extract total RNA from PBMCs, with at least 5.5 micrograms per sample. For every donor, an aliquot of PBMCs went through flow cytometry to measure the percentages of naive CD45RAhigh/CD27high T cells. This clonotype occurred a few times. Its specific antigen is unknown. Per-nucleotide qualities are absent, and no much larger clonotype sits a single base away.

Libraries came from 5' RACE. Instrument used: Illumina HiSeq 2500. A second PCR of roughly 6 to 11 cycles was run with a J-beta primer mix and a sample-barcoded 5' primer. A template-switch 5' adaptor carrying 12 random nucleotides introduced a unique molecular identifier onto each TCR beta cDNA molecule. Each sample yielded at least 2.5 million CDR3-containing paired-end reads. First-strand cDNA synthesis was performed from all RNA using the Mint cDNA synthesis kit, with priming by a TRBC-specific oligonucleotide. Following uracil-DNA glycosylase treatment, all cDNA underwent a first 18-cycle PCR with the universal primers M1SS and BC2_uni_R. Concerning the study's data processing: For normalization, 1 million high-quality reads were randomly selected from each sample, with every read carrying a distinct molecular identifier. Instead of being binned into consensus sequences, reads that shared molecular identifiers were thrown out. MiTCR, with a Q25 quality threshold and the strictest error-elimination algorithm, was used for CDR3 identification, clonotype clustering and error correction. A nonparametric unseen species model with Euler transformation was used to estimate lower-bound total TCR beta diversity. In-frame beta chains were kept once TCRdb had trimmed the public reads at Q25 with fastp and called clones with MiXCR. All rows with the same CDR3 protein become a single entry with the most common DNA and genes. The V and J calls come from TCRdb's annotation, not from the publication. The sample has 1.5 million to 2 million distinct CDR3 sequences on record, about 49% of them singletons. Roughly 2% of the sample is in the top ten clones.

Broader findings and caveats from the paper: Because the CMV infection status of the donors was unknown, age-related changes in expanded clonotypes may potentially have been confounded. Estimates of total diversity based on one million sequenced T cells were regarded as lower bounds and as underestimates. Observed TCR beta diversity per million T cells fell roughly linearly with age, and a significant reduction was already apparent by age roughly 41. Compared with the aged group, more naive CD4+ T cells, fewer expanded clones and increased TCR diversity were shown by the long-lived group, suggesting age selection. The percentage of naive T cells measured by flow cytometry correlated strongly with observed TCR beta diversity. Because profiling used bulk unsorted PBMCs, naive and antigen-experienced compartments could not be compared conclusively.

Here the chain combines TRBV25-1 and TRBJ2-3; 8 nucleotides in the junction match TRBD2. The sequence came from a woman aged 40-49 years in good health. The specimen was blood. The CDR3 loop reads CASTRGGSDTQYF. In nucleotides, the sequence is TGTGCCAGCACTCGGGGGGGCTCAGATACGCAGTATTTT.